This T cell receptor (beta chain) was found in a study of shared clonotypes between healthy human individuals. The data were produced by immunoSEQ multiplex PCR, yet TCRdb's version contains in-frame clones alone and is incomplete. The sample lists 1 million to 1.2 million clones, roughly 77% occurring once. Trimming pared 4 bases from V and 3 bases from J, leaving 16 bases between. The CDR3 has 16 residues. Germline V gene sequence: CDR1 SGHRS, CDR2 YFSETQ. This clone appeared a single time. Specimen: memory CD4+ T cells from PBMCs. The subset: CD45RA-negative fraction. This TCR was recovered from a man between 18 and 35 years old in good health. Some clones in this sample may be carry-over from other donors' samples. This chain links TRBV5-1 with TRBJ1-4; the D gene is possibly TRBD1 (6 bases). CDR3 DNA sequence: TGCGCCAGCAGCCCTGGTGGGGCAGGGGCTAATGAAAAACTGTTTTTT. Translated, it gives CASSPGGAGANEKLFF.